The clone carrying this T cell receptor beta chain appeared many times. Its antigen remains unidentified. Using unique molecular identifiers, the investigators prepared the TCRbeta library. A single record per CDR3 protein comes from TCRdb applying MiXCR to the PCR reads. Of fewer than 550,000 distinct CDR3 sequences listed, approximately 10% are singletons. This entry is derived from a study of T-cell reconstitution after alpha-beta-depleted transplantation in children. General study points: Where alpha-beta T cells came from about two months after transplant was reportedly several hundred expanded graft clones.

This CDR3 has 16 residues. CDR1 is LGHNA, CDR2 YSLEER, per germline. The ends were cut back, 0 bases at V and 4 bases at J, with 14 bases in the middle. The rearrangement links TRBV4-3 to TRBJ2-3; D unclear. This TCR was recovered from a child aged 2 to 9 with inherited bone marrow failure, due to receive a stem cell transplant. The sequencing used PBMCs, collected before TCRalphabeta/CD19-depleted stem cell transplant. CDR3 in DNA: TGCGCCAGCAGCCAAGATAGCCGCCGCGCGGCAGATACGCAGTATTTT. Residues: CASSQDSRRAADTQYF.